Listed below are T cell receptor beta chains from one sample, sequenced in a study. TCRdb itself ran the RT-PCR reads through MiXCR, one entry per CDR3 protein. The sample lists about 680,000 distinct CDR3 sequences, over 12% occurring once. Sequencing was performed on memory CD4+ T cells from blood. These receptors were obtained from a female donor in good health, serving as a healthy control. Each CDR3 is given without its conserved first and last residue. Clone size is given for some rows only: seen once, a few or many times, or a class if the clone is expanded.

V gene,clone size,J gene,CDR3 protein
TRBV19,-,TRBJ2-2,ASRSFAGANTGELF
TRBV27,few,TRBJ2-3,ASSKGGASTDTQY
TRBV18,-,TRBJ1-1,ASSPIQGRTEAF
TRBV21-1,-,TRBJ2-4,ASSTAGLDIQY
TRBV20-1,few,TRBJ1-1,SAREVSRGTEAF
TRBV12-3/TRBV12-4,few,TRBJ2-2,ASSSNWANTGELF
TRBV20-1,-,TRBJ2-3,SASGTSGRTDTKY
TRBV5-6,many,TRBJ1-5,ASSLYGQGILPQH
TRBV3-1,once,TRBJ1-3,ASSRGTSSSGNTIY
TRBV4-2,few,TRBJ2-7,ASSQDLAGTYEQY
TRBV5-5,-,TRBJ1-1,ASSKGGGGMNTEAF
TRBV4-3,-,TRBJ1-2,ASSQDRIGGYGYT
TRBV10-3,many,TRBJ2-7,AIRLGQGREQY
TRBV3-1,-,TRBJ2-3,ASSQGIAGAGDTQY
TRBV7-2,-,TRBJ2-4,ASSRPFAQKNIQY
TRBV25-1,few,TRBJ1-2,ASHRVEEGYT
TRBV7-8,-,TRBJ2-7,ASTLSGQTSYEQY
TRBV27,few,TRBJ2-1,ASKREALGLSEQF
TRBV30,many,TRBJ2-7,APQALAGDDEQY
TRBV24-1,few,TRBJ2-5,ATSEPRGRRETQY
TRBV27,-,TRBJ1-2,ASTNRGPGGYT
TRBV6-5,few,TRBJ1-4,ASSYKPRDEKLF
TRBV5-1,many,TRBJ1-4,ASSSRTPNEKLF
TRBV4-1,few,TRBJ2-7,ASSLNRGSSYEQY
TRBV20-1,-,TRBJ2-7,STGTGREQY
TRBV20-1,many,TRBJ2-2,SAREVGRTNTGELF
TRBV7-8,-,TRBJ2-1,ASSLEERNSAGGNEQF
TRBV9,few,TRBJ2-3,ASSVTDDTQY
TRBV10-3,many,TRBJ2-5,AIKGHGPQETQY
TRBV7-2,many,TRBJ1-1,ASSLGQGARAF
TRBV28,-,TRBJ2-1,ASSTSGRVYNEQF
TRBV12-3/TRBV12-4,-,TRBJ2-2,ASIIGTGYTGELF
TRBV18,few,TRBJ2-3,ASSPRGAMDTQY
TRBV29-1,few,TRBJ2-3,SVEGPGTDTQY
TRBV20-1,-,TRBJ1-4,SARGIWDTENEKLF
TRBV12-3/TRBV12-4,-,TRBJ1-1,ASSLSGQERRAF
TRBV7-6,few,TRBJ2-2,ASSVVGSAGELF
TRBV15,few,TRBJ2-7,ATSPSTVSYEQY
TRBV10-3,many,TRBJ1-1,AISESTVNTEAF
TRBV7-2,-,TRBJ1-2,ASSFSGTGEYGYT
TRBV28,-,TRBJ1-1,ASSLPGQGLMNTKAF
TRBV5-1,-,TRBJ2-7,ASSRQGLNEQY
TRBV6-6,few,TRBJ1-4,ASRRDRENEKLF
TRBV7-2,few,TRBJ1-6,ASSYNSRSYNSPLH
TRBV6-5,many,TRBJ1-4,ASSYSMGRGREKLF